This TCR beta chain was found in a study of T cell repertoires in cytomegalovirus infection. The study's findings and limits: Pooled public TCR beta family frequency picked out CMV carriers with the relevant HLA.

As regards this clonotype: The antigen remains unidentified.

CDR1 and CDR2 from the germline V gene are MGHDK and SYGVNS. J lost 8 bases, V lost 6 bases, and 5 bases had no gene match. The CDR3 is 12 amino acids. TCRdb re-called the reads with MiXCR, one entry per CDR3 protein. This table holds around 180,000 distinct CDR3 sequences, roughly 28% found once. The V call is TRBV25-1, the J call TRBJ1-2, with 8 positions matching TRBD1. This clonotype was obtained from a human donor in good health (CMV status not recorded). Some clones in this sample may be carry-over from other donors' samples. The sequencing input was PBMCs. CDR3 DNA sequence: TGTGCCAGCAGGGGTGGACAGGGAGGCTACACCTTC. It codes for CASRGGQGGYTF.